This entry describes one T cell receptor (beta chain). Its antigen is currently unknown. The analysis combined second doses at about 4 or about 12 weeks. Per germline, CDR1 LNHDA and CDR2 SQIVND (reference sequence). Trimming pared 6 bases from V and 6 bases from J, leaving 8 bases between. The CDR3 has 12 residues. TCRdb's copy holds only in-frame clones and misses some; the assay was immunoSEQ multiplex PCR. The sample records roughly 100,000 clones, 89% being singletons. The sample is drawn from a study of T cell responses to AZD1222 COVID-19 vaccine. Study-wide points: Donors were largely white British and mainly female; clonal diversity was possibly underestimated. Spike was spanned by vaccine-associated CD4 TCRs, which were dominant at 160-218 and 743-854.

The TCR comes from an adult who received the AZD1222 COVID-19 vaccine. The gene calls are TRBV19 and TRBJ2-2, with D uncertain. The sequenced sample was peripheral blood, obtained 28 days after the second AZD1222 dose. CDR3 nucleotides: TGTGCCAGTAGCCACAATGCCGGGGAGCTGTTTTTT. Residues: CASSHNAGELFF.